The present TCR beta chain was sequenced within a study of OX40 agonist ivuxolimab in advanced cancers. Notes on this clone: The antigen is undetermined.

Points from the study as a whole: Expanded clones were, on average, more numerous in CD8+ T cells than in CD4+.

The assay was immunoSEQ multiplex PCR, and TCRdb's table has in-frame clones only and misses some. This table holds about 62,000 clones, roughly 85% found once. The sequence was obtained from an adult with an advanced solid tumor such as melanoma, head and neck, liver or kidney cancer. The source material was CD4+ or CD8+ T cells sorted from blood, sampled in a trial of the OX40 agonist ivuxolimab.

The CDR3 here is CASSATGSGANVLTF. The CDR3 DNA sequence: TGTGCCAGCAGTGCCACAGGGTCAGGGGCCAACGTCCTGACTTTC. The V gene is TRBV2, the J gene TRBJ2-6, with D perhaps matching TRBD1 (6 bases). The V gene lost 4 bases and the J gene lost 4 bases, with 11 bases spanning the gap. CDR3 size: 15 residues. Germline V gives CDR1 SNHLY, CDR2 FYNNEI. Complete variable domain (other parts from reference TRBV2 and TRBJ2-6): EPEVTQTPSHQVTQMGQEVILRCVPISNHLYFYWYRQILGQKVEFLVSFYNNEISEKSEIFDDQFSVERPDGSNFTLKIRSTKLEDSAMYFCASSATGSGANVLTFGAGSRLTVL.